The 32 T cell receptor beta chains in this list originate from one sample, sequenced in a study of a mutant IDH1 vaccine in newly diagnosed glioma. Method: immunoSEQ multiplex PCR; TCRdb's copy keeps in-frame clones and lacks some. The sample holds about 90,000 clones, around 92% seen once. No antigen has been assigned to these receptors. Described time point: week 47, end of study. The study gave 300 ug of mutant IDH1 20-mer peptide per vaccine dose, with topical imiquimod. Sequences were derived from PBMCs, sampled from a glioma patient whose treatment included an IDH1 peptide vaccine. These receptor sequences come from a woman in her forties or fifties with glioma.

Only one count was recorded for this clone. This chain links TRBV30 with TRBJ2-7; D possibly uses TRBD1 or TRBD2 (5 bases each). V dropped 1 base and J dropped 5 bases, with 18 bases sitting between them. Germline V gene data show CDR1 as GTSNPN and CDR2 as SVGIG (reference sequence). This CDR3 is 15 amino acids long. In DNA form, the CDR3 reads TGTGCCTGGAGTGCCACCATGGGACCTCTTGACGAGCAGTACTTC. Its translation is CAWSATMGPLDEQYF.

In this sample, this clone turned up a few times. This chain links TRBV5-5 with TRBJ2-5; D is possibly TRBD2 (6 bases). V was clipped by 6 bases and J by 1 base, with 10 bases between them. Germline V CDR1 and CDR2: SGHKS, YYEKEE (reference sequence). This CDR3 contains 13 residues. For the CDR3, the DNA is TGTGCCAGCAAAACGGGGGTCCAAGAGACCCAGTACTTC. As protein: CASKTGVQETQYF.

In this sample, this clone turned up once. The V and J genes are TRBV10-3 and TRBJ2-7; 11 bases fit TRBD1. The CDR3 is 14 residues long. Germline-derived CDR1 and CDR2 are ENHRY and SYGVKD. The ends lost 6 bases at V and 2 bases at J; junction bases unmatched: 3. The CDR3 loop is CAIRPGQGAYEQYF. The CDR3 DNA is TGTGCCATCAGACCGGGACAGGGGGCCTACGAGCAGTACTTC.

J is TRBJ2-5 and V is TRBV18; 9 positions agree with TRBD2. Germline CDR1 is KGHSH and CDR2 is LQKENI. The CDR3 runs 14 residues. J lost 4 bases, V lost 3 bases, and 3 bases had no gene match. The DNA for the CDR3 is TGTGCCAGCTCACCGAGTAGCGGGGGAGAGACCCAGTACTTC. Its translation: CASSPSSGGETQYF.

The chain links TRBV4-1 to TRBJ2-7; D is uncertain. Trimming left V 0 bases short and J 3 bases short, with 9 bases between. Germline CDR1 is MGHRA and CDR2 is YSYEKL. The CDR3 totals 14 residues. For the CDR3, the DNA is TGCGCCAGCAGCCAAGATGTAGAGGTCTACGAGCAGTACTTC. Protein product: CASSQDVEVYEQYF.

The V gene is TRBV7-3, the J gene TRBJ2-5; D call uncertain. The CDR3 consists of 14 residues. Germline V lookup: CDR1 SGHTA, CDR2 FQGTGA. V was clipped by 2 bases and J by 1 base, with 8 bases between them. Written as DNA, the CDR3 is TGTGCCAGCAGCTTACGGGCTAGCCAAGAGACCCAGTACTTC. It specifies CASSLRASQETQYF.

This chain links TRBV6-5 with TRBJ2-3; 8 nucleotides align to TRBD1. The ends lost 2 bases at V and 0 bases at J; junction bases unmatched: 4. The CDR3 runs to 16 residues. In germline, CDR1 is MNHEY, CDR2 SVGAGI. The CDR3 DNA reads TGTGCCAGCAGTTACGGCAGGGGGCCAAGCACAGATACGCAGTATTTT. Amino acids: CASSYGRGPSTDTQYF.

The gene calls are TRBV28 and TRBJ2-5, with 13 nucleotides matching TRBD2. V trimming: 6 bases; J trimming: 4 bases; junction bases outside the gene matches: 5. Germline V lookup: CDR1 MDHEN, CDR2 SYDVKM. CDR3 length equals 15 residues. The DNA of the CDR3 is TGTGCCAGCAGAACTGGACTAGCGGGAGCAGAGACCCAGTACTTC. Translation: CASRTGLAGAETQYF. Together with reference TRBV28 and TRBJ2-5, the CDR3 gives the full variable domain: DVKVTQSSRYLVKRTGEKVFLECVQDMDHENMFWYRQDPGLGLRLIYFSYDVKMKEKGDIPEGYSVSREKKERFSLILESASTNQTSMYLCASRTGLAGAETQYFGPGTRLLVL.

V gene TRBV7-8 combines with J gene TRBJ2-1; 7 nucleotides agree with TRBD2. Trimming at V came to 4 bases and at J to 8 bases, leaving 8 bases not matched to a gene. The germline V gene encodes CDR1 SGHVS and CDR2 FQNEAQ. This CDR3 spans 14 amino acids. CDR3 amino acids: CASSSGGLGDEQFF. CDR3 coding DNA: TGTGCCAGCAGCTCGGGAGGCCTCGGCGATGAGCAGTTCTTC.

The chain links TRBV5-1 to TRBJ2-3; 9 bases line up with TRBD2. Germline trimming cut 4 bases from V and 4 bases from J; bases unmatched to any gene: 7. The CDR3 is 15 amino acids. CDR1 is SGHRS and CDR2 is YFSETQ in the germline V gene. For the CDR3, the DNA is TGCGCCAGCAGCCCAACCGGGACTAGCCCAGATACGCAGTATTTT. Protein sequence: CASSPTGTSPDTQYF.

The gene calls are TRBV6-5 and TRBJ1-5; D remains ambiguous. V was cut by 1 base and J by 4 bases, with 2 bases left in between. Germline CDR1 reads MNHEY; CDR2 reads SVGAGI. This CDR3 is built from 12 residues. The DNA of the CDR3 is TGTGCCAGCAGTTACTGGAATCAGCCCCAGCATTTT. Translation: CASSYWNQPQHF.

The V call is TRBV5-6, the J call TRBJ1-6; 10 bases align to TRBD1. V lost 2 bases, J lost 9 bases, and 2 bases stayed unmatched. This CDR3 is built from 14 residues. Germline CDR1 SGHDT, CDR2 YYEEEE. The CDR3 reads CASSLGTGVSPLHF. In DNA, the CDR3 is TGTGCCAGCAGCTTAGGGACAGGGGTTTCACCCCTCCACTTT. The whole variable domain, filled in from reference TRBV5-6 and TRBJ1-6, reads DAGVTQSPTHLIKTRGQQVTLRCSPKSGHDTVSWYQQALGQGPQFIFQYYEEEERQRGNFPDRFSGHQFPNYSSELNVNALLLGDSALYLCASSLGTGVSPLHFGNGTRLTVT.

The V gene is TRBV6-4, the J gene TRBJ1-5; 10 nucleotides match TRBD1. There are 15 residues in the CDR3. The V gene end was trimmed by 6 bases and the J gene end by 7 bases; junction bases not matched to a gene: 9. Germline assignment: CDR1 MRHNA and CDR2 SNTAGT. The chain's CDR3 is CASSPGTGEGQPQHF. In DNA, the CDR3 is TGTGCCAGCAGCCCCGGGACAGGGGAAGGACAGCCCCAGCATTTT.

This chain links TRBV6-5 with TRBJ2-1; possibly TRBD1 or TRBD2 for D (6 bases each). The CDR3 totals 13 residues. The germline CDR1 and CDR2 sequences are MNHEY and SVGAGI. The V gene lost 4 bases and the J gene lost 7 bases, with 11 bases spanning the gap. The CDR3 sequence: CASSWGAGNEQFF. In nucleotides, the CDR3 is TGTGCCAGCAGTTGGGGGGCCGGGAATGAGCAGTTCTTC.

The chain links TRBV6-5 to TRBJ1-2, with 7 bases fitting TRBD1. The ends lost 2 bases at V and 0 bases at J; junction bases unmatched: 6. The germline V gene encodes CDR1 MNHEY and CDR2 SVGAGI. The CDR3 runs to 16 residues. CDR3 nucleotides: TGTGCCAGCAGTTACAACGACAGGGCGTCTAACTATGGCTACACCTTC. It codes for CASSYNDRASNYGYTF.

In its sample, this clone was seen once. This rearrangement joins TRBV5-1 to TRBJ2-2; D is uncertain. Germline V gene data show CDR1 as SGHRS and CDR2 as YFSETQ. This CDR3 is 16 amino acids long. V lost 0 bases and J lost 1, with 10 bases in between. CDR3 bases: TGCGCCAGCAGCTTGGGGGCACGAGAGAACACCGGGGAGCTGTTTTTT. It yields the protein CASSLGARENTGELFF.

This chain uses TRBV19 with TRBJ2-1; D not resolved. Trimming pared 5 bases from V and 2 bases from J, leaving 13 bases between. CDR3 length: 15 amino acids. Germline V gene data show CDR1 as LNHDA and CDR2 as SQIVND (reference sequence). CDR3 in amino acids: CASSVDRYPYNEQFF. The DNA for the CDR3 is TGTGCCAGTAGTGTTGACCGGTACCCCTACAATGAGCAGTTCTTC.

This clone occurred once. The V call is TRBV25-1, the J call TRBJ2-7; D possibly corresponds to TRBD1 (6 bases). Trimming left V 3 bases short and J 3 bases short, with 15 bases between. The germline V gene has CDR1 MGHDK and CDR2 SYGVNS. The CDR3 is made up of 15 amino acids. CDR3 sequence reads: CASSDFRTVNYEQYF. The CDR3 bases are TGTGCCAGCAGTGATTTCCGGACAGTAAACTACGAGCAGTACTTC.

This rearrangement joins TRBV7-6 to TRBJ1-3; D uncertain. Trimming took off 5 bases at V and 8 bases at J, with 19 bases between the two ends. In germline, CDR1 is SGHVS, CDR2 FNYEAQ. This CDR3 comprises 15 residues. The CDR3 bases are TGTGCCAGCAGCCTCCTAGGAGGAGCACGCGACACCATATATTTT. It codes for CASSLLGGARDTIYF. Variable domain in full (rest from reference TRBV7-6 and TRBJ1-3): GAGVSQSPRYKVTKRGQDVALRCDPISGHVSLYWYRQALGQGPEFLTYFNYEAQQDKSGLPNDRFSAERPEGSISTLTIQRTEQRDSAMYRCASSLLGGARDTIYFGEGSWLTVV.

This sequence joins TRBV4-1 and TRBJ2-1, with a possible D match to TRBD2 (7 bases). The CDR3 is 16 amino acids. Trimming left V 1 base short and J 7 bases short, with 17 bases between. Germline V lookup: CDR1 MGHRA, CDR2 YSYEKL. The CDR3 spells CASSQVFGGRGNEQFF. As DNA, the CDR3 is TGCGCCAGCAGCCAAGTTTTCGGTGGGAGGGGGAATGAGCAGTTCTTC.

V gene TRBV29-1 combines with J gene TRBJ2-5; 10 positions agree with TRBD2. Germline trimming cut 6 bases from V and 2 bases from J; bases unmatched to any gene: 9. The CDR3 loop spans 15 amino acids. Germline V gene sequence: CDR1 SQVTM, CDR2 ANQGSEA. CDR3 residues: CSVWLLAGRQETQYF. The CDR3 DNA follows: TGCAGCGTCTGGCTACTAGCGGGACGACAAGAGACCCAGTACTTC.

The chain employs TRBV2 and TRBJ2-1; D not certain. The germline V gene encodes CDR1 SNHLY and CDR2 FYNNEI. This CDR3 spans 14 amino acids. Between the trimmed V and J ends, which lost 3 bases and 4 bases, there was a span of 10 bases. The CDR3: CASSDWVSYNEQFF. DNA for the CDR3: TGTGCCAGCAGTGACTGGGTTTCTTACAATGAGCAGTTCTTC.

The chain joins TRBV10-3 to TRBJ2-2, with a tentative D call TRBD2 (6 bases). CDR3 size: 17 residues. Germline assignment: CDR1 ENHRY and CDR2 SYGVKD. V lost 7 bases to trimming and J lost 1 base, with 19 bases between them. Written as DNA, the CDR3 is TGTGCCATCACCGGGGGAAACCTAGTAGGGAACACCGGGGAGCTGTTTTTT. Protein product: CAITGGNLVGNTGELFF.

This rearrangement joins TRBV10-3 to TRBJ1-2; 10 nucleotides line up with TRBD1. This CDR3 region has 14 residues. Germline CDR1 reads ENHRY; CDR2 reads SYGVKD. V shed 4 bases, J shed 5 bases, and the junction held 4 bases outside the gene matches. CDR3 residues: CAISGRTGGYGYTF. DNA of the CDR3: TGTGCCATCAGTGGACGGACAGGGGGGTATGGCTACACCTTC.

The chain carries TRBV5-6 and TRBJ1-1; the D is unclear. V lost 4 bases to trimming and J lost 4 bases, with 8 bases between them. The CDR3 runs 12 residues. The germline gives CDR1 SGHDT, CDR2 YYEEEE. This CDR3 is CASSQRSTEAFF. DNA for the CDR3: TGTGCCAGCAGCCAGCGGTCCACTGAAGCTTTCTTT.

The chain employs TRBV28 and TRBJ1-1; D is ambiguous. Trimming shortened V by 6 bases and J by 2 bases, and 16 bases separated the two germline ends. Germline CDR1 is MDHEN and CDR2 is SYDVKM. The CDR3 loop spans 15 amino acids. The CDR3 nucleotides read TGTGCCAGCAGCCCGACCGACACCCTAAACACTGAAGCTTTCTTT. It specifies CASSPTDTLNTEAFF.

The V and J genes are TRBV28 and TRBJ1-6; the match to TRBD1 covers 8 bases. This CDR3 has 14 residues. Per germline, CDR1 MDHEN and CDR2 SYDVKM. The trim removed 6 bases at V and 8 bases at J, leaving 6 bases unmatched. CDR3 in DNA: TGTGCCAGCAGCCGGACAGGGCCTTATTCACCCCTCCACTTT. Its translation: CASSRTGPYSPLHF.

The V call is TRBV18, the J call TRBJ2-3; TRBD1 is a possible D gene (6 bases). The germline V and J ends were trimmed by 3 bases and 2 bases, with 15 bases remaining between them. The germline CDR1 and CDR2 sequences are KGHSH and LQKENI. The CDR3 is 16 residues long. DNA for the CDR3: TGTGCCAGCTCACCCCGGGACACGACAACCACAGATACGCAGTATTTT. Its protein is CASSPRDTTTTDTQYF.

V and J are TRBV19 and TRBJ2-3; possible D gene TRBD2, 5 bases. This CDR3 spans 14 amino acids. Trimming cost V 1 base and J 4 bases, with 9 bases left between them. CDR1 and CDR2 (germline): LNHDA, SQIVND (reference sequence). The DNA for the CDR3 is TGTGCCAGTAGTATAGGTGGGAGCGCAGATACGCAGTATTTT. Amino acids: CASSIGGSADTQYF.

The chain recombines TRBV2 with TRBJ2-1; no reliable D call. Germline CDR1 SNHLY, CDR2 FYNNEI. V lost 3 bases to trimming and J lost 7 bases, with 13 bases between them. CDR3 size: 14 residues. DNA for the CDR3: TGTGCCAGCAGTGAGTTCCGTGCCCATAATGAGCAGTTCTTC. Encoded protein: CASSEFRAHNEQFF.

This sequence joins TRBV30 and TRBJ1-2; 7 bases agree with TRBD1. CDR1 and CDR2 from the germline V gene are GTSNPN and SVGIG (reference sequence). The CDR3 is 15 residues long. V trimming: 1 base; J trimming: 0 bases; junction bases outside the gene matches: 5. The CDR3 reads CAWSEWTGANYGYTF. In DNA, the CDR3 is TGTGCCTGGAGTGAATGGACAGGAGCTAACTATGGCTACACCTTC.

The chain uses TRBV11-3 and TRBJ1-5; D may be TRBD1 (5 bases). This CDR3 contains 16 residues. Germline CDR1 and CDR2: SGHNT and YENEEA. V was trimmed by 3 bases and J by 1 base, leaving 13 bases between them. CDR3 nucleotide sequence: TGTGCCAGCAGCTTCGGGGCACCGATAAGCAATCAGCCCCAGCATTTT. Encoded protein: CASSFGAPISNQPQHF.